This TCR beta chain was captured in a study of blood T cells in healthy people across ages. There were healthy Caucasian individuals from Russia, aged about 6 to 100, serving as donors. Trimming shortened V by 6 bases and J by 6 bases, and 8 bases separated the two germline ends. CDR3 length: 11 amino acids. Germline loops: CDR1 MNHEY, CDR2 SVGEGT. The table lists this clonotype with a few counts. Its target is not known. Study findings and constraints: Older age coincided with a roughly linear decline in TCR beta diversity per million T cells. Strongly correlated with naive T cell percentage was TCR beta diversity.

A second PCR, run for roughly 7 to 12 cycles, used a sample-barcoded 5' primer plus a J-beta primer mix. One entry per CDR3 protein results from TCRdb running MiXCR on the 5' RACE reads. This sample has about 1.8 million distinct CDR3 sequences, with 49% found just once. The sequence came from a woman in her thirties or forties in good health. Sequences were obtained from blood. The gene calls are TRBV6-2 or TRBV6-3 and TRBJ1-2, with D unresolved. The DNA for the CDR3 is TGTGCCAGCAGAATGGGTGATGGCTACACCTTC. This encodes CASRMGDGYTF.